This T cell receptor (beta chain) emerged from a study of T cell repertoires in cytomegalovirus infection. About the study: Indications of both CMV infection and matching HLA type were provided by public TCR beta signatures.

The study, taken as a whole, reports: People with CMV and the relevant HLA were identified by cumulative public TCR beta family frequency. What dominated the ex vivo response were HLA-C-restricted CMV-specific TCR beta clonotypes.

Each CDR3 protein gets one entry after TCRdb re-called the reads with MiXCR. The sample lists fewer than 950,000 distinct CDR3 sequences, around a third seen once, with around 12% in the top ten. Comment on this clonotype: The antigen remains unidentified.

The TCR comes from a human donor in good health (CMV status not recorded). Some clones in this sample may be carry-over from other donors' samples. Sequenced here: cultured CD8+ T cells from PBMCs, sampled from culture after CMV antigen stimulation.

The CDR3 is CASSVGQGFPPGQFF. The DNA of the CDR3 is TGCGCCAGCAGCGTGGGACAGGGGTTCCCCCCTGGGCAGTTCTTC. The V and J genes are TRBV5-1 and TRBJ2-1; TRBD1 agrees at 10 bases. Trimming took 4 bases from V and 12 from J; bases not matched to a gene: 13. The germline V gene encodes CDR1 SGHRS and CDR2 YFSETQ. CDR3 size: 15 residues.